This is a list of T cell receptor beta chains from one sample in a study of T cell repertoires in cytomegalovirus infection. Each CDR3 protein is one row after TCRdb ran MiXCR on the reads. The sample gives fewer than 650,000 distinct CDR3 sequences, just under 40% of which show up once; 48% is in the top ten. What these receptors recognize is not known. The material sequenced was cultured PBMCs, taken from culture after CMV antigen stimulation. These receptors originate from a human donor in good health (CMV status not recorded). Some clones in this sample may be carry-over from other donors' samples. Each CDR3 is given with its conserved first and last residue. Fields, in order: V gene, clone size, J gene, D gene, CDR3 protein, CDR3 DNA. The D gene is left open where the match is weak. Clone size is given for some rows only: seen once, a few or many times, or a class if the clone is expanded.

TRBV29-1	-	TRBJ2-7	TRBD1	CSGRTGATGEQYF	TGCAGCGGCCGGACAGGAGCTACGGGGGAGCAGTACTTC
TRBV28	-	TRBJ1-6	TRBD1	CASSGQGVSYSPLHF	TGTGCCAGCAGTGGACAGGGGGTTTCGTATTCACCCCTCCACTTT
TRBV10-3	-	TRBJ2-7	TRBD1	CAISAGTGGAYEQYF	TGTGCCATCAGTGCCGGGACAGGGGGAGCCTACGAGCAGTACTTC
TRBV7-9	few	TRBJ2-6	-	CASSLRPPGSGANVLTF	TGTGCCAGCAGCTTAAGACCGCCGGGGTCTGGGGCCAACGTCCTGACTTTC
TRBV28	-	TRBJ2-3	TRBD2	CASSFELAGGTDTQYF	TGTGCCAGCAGTTTCGAACTAGCGGGGGGCACAGATACGCAGTATTTT
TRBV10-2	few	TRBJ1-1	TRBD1	CASSDDRVSTEAFF	TGCGCCAGCAGTGATGACAGGGTGTCCACTGAAGCTTTCTTT
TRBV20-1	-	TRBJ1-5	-	CSASFQKYSNQPQHF	TGCAGTGCTAGTTTCCAGAAGTACAGCAATCAGCCCCAGCATTTT
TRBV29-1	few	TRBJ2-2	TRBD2	CSVLAGVSGGELFF	TGCAGCGTTTTAGCGGGGGTATCTGGCGGGGAGCTGTTTTTT
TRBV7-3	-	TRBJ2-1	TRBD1	CASSSPGQGHNEQFF	TGTGCCAGCAGCTCACCGGGACAGGGCCACAATGAGCAGTTCTTC
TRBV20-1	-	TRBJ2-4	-	CSARGSGWDIQYF	TGCAGTGCTAGGGGGAGCGGATGGGACATTCAGTACTTC
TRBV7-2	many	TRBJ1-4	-	CASSLGGRLEKLFF	TGTGCCAGCAGCTTAGGAGGGCGGTTGGAAAAACTGTTTTTT
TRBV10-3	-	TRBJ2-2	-	CAISDRRDTGELFF	TGTGCCATCAGTGACCGGAGGGACACCGGGGAGCTGTTTTTT
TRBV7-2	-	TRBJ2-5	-	CASSSGPWETQYF	TGTGCCAGCAGCTCCGGGCCATGGGAGACCCAGTACTTC
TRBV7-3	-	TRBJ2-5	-	CASSFSGAQETQYF	TGTGCCAGCAGCTTTTCCGGGGCCCAAGAGACCCAGTACTTC
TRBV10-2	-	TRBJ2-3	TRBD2	CASSEVGPERGDTQYF	TGCGCCAGCAGTGAGGTCGGCCCAGAGCGGGGGGATACGCAGTATTTT
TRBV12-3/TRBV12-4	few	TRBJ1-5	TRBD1	CASGQGQPQHF	TGTGCCAGCGGACAGGGGCAGCCCCAGCATTTT
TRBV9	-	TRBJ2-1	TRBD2	CASSVAWGRDEQFF	TGTGCCAGCAGCGTAGCGTGGGGGAGGGATGAGCAGTTCTTC
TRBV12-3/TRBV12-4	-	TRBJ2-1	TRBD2	CASSFGAGGSNEQFF	TGTGCCAGCAGTTTTGGAGCGGGGGGTTCCAATGAGCAGTTCTTC
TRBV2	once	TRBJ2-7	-	CASSSGTQYEQYF	TGTGCCAGCAGTAGTGGGACACAATACGAGCAGTACTTC
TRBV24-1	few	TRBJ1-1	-	CATSPSSGRVDTEAFF	TGTGCCACCAGTCCCTCGTCTGGCAGGGTGGACACTGAAGCTTTCTTT
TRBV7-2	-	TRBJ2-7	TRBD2	CASSSLAGGFSEQYF	TGTGCCAGCAGCTCTCTAGCGGGAGGGTTCTCCGAGCAGTACTTC
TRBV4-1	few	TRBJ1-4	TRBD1	CASSQDPGQGQKLFF	TGCGCCAGCAGCCAAGACCCGGGACAGGGCCAAAAACTGTTTTTT
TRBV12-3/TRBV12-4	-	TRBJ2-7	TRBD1	CASSGEDRGGYEQYF	TGTGCCAGCAGTGGGGAAGACAGGGGGGGCTACGAGCAGTACTTC
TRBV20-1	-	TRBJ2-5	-	CSATTGTGETQYF	TGCAGTGCGACTACCGGGACTGGAGAGACCCAGTACTTC
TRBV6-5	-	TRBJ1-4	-	CASSYGRGLEKLFF	TGTGCCAGCAGTTACGGAAGGGGTTTGGAAAAACTGTTTTTT
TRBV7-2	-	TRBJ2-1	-	CASSLAGGPSEQFF	TGTGCCAGCAGCTTAGCGGGGGGGCCATCTGAGCAGTTCTTC
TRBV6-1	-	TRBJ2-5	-	CASSATGRDETQYF	TGTGCCAGCAGTGCCACAGGGCGGGATGAGACCCAGTACTTC
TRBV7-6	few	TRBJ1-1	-	CASSLEQHGRVRTEAFF	TGTGCCAGCAGCTTAGAACAACATGGCAGGGTGAGGACTGAAGCTTTCTTT
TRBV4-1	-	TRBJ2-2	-	CASSLTSTGELFF	TGCGCCAGCAGCCTGACCTCCACCGGGGAGCTGTTTTTT
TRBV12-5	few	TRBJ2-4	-	CASGLVPDGEILAKNIQYF	TGTGCTAGTGGTTTGGTCCCGGACGGCGAGATACTAGCCAAAAACATTCAGTACTTC
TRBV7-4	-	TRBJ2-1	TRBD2	CASSYTSGYNEQFF	TGTGCCAGCAGCTATACTAGCGGCTACAATGAGCAGTTCTTC
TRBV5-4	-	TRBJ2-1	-	CASSLANPLDSAQFF	TGTGCCAGCAGCTTGGCTAACCCCCTTGATAGTGCACAGTTCTTC